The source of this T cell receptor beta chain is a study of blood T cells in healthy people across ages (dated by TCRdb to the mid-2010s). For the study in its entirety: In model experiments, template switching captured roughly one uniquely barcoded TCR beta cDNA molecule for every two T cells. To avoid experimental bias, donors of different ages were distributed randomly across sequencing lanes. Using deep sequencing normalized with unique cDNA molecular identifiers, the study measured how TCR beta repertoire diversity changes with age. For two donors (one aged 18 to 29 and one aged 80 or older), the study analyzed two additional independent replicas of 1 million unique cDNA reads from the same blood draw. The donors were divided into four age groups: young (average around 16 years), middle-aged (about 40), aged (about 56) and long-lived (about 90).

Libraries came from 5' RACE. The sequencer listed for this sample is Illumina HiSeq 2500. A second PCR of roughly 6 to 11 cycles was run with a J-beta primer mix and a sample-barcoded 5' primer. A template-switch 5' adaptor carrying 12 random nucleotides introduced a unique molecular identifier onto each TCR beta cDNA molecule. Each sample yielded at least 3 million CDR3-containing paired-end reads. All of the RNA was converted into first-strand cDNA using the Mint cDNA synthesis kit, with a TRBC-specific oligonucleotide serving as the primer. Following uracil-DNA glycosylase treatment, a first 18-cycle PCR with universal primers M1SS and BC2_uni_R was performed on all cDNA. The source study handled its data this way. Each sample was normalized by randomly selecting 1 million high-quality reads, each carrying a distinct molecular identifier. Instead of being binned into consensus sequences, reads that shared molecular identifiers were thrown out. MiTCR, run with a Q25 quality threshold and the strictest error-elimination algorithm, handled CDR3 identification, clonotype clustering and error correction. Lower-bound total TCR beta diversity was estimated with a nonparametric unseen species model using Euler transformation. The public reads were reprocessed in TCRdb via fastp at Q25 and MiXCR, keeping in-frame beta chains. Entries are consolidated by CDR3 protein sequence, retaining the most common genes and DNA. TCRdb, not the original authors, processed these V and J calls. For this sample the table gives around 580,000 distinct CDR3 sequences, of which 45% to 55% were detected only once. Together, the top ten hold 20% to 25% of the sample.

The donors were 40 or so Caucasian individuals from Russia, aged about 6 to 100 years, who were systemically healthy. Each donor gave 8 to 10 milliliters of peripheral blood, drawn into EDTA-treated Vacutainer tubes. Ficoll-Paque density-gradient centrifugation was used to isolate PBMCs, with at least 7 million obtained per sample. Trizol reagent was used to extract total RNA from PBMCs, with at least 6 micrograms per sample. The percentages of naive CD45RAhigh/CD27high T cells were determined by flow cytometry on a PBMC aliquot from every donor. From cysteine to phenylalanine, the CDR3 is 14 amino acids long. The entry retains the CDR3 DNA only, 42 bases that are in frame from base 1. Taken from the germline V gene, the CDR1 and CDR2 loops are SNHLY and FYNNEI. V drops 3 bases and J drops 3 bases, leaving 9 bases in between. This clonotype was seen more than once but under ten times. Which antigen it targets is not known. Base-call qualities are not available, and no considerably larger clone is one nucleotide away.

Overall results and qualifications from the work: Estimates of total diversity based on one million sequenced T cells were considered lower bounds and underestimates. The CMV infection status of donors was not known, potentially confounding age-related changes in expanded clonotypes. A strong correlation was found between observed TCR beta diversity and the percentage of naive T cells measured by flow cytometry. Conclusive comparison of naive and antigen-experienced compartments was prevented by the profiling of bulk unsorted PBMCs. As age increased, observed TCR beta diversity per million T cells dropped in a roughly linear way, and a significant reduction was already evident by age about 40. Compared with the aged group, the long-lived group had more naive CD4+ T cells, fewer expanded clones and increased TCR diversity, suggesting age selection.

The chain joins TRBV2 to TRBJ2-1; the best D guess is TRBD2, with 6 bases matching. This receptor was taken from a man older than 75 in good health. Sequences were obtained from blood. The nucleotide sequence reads TGTGCCAGCAGTGAGGGACTTAACTACAATGAGCAGTTCTTC. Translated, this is CASSEGLNYNEQFF.